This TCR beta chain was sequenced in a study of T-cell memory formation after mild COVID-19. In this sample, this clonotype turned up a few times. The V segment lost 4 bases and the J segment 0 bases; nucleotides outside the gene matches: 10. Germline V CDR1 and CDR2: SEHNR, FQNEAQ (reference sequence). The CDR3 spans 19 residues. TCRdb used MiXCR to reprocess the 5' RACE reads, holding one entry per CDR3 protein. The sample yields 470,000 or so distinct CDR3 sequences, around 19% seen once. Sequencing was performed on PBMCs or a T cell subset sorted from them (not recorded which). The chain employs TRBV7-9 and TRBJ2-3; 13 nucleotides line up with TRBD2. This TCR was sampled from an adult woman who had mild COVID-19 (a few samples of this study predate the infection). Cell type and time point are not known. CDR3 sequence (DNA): TGTGCCAGCAGCTCCCATCCGGGACTAGCGGGGACTAGCACAGATACGCAGTATTTT. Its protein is CASSSHPGLAGTSTDTQYF.